The rows below give T cell receptor beta chains drawn from one sample of a study of OX40 agonist ivuxolimab in advanced cancers. TCRdb keeps only in-frame clones here, not all; method: immunoSEQ multiplex PCR. Of about 93,000 clones in the sample, under 95% are singletons; the top ten hold around 2.5%. The specimen was CD4+ or CD8+ T cells sorted from blood, collected in a trial of the OX40 agonist ivuxolimab. These receptors came from an adult with an advanced solid tumor such as melanoma, head and neck, liver or kidney cancer. Each CDR3 is given with its conserved first and last residue. Fields, in order: CDR3 protein, CDR3 DNA, V gene, J gene, clone size, D gene. D genes are given only for firm matches. Some rows have no size entry. The others give once, few or many, or a class for an expanded clone.

CASRPGQGLNQPQHF	TGCGCCAGCAGACCGGGACAGGGCCTCAATCAGCCCCAGCATTTT	TRBV10-2	TRBJ1-5	NA	TRBD1
CASSPGQGIVTDTQYF	TGTGCCAGCAGCCCCGGACAGGGAATTGTGACAGATACGCAGTATTTT	TRBV14	TRBJ2-3	NA	TRBD1
CASSIGERHFNQPQHF	TGTGCCAGTAGTATTGGAGAACGACACTTCAATCAGCCCCAGCATTTT	TRBV19	TRBJ1-5	NA	NA
CASSLVASGGQNTGELFF	TGTGCCAGCAGCTTAGTTGCTAGCGGGGGGCAGAACACCGGGGAGCTGTTTTTT	TRBV7-2	TRBJ2-2	NA	TRBD2
CASRFQDSPLHF	TGTGCCAGCAGGTTTCAGGATTCACCCCTCCACTTT	TRBV5-8	TRBJ1-6	few	NA
CASSGYERGSLDYGYTF	TGTGCCAGCAGCGGCTACGAACGGGGAAGTCTCGACTATGGCTACACCTTC	TRBV9	TRBJ1-2	few	NA
CASSYPRSSGGHEQFF	TGTGCCAGCAGTTACCCAAGGAGTAGCGGGGGCCATGAGCAGTTCTTC	TRBV6-5	TRBJ2-1	NA	TRBD2
CASSPWGLAGADTQYF	TGTGCCAGCAGCCCTTGGGGACTAGCGGGCGCAGATACGCAGTATTTT	TRBV25-1	TRBJ2-3	few	TRBD2
CSVDVKPNTEAFF	TGCAGCGTTGATGTAAAACCGAACACTGAAGCTTTCTTT	TRBV29-1	TRBJ1-1	NA	NA
CASGRANQPQHF	TGTGCCAGCGGGAGGGCAAATCAGCCCCAGCATTTT	TRBV9	TRBJ1-5	NA	NA
CASSNIRTGGNYGYTF	TGTGCCAGCAGCAATATCCGGACAGGGGGCAACTATGGCTACACCTTC	TRBV27	TRBJ1-2	NA	TRBD1
CASGLDWDRGDYGYTF	TGTGCTAGTGGTTTGGATTGGGACAGGGGCGACTATGGCTACACCTTC	TRBV12-5	TRBJ1-2	NA	TRBD1
CARIIAGGTGLAPHITYEQYF	TGTGCCAGAATCATTGCAGGGGGCACGGGACTAGCGCCGCATATTACCTACGAGCAGTACTTC	TRBV5-3	TRBJ2-7	NA	TRBD2
CASRDRGRVMNTEAFF	TGTGCCAGTCGGGACAGGGGGCGCGTGATGAACACTGAAGCTTTCTTT	TRBV19	TRBJ1-1	NA	TRBD1
CASSPIEGLDEQFF	TGCGCCAGCAGCCCTATCGAAGGGCTAGATGAGCAGTTCTTC	TRBV4-1	TRBJ2-1	NA	NA
CASSLPGQGSSGNEQYF	TGTGCCAGCAGCCTCCCGGGACAGGGGTCCTCGGGAAACGAGCAGTACTTC	TRBV11-2	TRBJ2-7	NA	TRBD1
CASSLGQNTGELFF	TGTGCCAGCAGTTTGGGACAGAACACCGGGGAGCTGTTTTTT	TRBV7-6	TRBJ2-2	NA	NA
CASSSSYEQYF	TGTGCCAGCAGCTCGTCCTACGAGCAGTACTTC	TRBV5-5	TRBJ2-7	NA	NA
CASSEGSDGYTF	TGCGCCAGCAGTGAAGGGTCCGATGGCTACACCTTC	TRBV10-2	TRBJ1-2	once	NA
CASSSGTGPTGELFF	TGTGCCAGCAGTTCCGGGACAGGACCCACCGGGGAGCTGTTTTTT	TRBV13	TRBJ2-2	NA	TRBD1
CASSLGQGRNQPQHF	TGCGCCAGCAGTCTGGGACAGGGTCGCAATCAGCCCCAGCATTTT	TRBV5-1	TRBJ1-5	NA	TRBD1
CASSIGGGKIYEQYF	TGTGCCAGTAGTATTGGGGGCGGGAAGATCTACGAGCAGTACTTC	TRBV19	TRBJ2-7	NA	NA
CASSRVRNSNQPQHF	TGTGCCAGCAGCCGGGTCAGGAATAGCAATCAGCCCCAGCATTTT	TRBV28	TRBJ1-5	NA	NA
CASSEAGDRIHVGYTF	TGTGCCAGCAGTGAAGCGGGGGACCGGATACATGTTGGCTACACCTTC	TRBV6-1	TRBJ1-2	NA	NA
CASSYSGGLETQYF	TGTGCCAGCAGTTACTCGGGGGGCCTAGAGACCCAGTACTTC	TRBV6-5	TRBJ2-5	NA	NA
CASSVSGLGEELFF	TGTGCCAGCAGCGTGTCAGGGTTAGGGGAGGAGCTGTTTTTT	TRBV9	TRBJ2-2	NA	NA
CASRRIRREREAFF	TGTGCCAGCAGAAGAATACGCCGGGAAAGGGAAGCTTTCTTT	TRBV21-1	TRBJ1-1	NA	NA
CASSQNGAAGEGNQPQHF	TGTGCCAGCAGCCAAAACGGGGCAGCCGGTGAGGGCAATCAGCCCCAGCATTTT	TRBV7-2	TRBJ1-5	NA	NA
CASSLGVDTQYF	TGTGCCAGCAGCTTGGGAGTTGATACGCAGTATTTT	TRBV5-6	TRBJ2-3	NA	NA
CASSLSTAQETQYF	TGTGCCAGCAGTTTATCGACAGCTCAAGAGACCCAGTACTTC	TRBV27	TRBJ2-5	NA	NA
CASSQKVFYNEQFF	TGCGCCAGCAGCCAGAAGGTATTCTACAATGAGCAGTTCTTC	TRBV4-3	TRBJ2-1	NA	NA
CASSLDPDTEAFF	TGTGCCAGCAGCTTAGATCCGGACACTGAAGCTTTCTTT	TRBV11-2	TRBJ1-1	NA	NA
CASRKFGNTGELFF	TGCGCCAGCAGAAAGTTTGGGAACACCGGGGAGCTGTTTTTT	TRBV10-1	TRBJ2-2	NA	NA
CSVVTVTRNEQFF	TGCAGCGTTGTTACCGTGACACGCAATGAGCAGTTCTTC	TRBV29-1	TRBJ2-1	NA	NA
CASKAGEGGARKNTEAFF	TGTGCCAGCAAAGCGGGGGAAGGGGGCGCAAGGAAGAACACTGAAGCTTTCTTT	TRBV5-4	TRBJ1-1	NA	TRBD1
CASSEGPRASGNTIYF	TGTGCCAGCAGTGAAGGGCCGAGGGCATCTGGAAACACCATATATTTT	TRBV2	TRBJ1-3	NA	NA
CASSHNDNSPLHF	TGTGCCAGCAGCCACAATGATAATTCACCCCTCCACTTT	TRBV27	TRBJ1-6	few	NA
CASSHGSGLRYGYTF	TGTGCCAGCAGCCACGGTTCGGGCCTCCGCTATGGCTACACCTTC	TRBV7-9	TRBJ1-2	once	NA
CASSLDYTDTQYF	TGTGCCAGCAGTTTGGACTACACAGATACGCAGTATTTT	TRBV27	TRBJ2-3	NA	NA
CASAYQNTEAFF	TGTGCCAGCGCCTACCAGAACACTGAAGCTTTCTTT	TRBV6-1	TRBJ1-1	NA	NA
CASSYGGRSVSFF	TGTGCCAGCAGTTACGGTGGGAGATCAGTATCTTTCTTT	TRBV6-5	TRBJ1-1	NA	NA
CASSFGQGANGYTF	TGTGCCAGCAGTTTCGGACAGGGGGCCAATGGCTACACCTTC	TRBV27	TRBJ1-2	NA	TRBD1
CASSYPGGEQYF	TGTGCCAGCAGTTACCCAGGTGGCGAGCAGTACTTC	TRBV6-6	TRBJ2-7	NA	NA
CASSPLGRRWPPYGYTF	TGTGCCAGCAGCCCCCTGGGGAGACGGTGGCCCCCCTATGGCTACACCTTC	TRBV28	TRBJ1-2	NA	NA
CASSQGTAEAFF	TGTGCCAGCAGTCAAGGGACAGCGGAAGCTTTCTTT	TRBV6-5	TRBJ1-1	NA	TRBD1
CASSSLRTGGCEQYF	TGTGCCAGCAGCTCCCTGAGGACAGGGGGCTGCGAGCAGTACTTC	TRBV5-6	TRBJ2-7	NA	TRBD1
CASSPGTGELFF	TGTGCCAGTAGTCCGGGCACCGGGGAGCTGTTTTTT	TRBV19	TRBJ2-2	NA	NA
CASSLSRGVRNEQFF	TGTGCCAGCAGTTTAAGCAGGGGGGTTAGGAATGAGCAGTTCTTC	TRBV27	TRBJ2-1	once	NA
CASSQGGRTYNEQFF	TGTGCCAGCAGCCAAGGGGGTCGGACCTACAATGAGCAGTTCTTC	TRBV5-6	TRBJ2-1	once	NA